These 23 T cell receptor beta chains originate from one sample sequenced in a study of CD8+ T cells in alopecia areata. cDNA prepared by RNA extraction and subsequent reverse transcription served as the template for sequencing. Assay: immunoSEQ multiplex PCR; the TCRdb copy retains only in-frame clones and omits some. The profile shows around 270,000 clones, over 45% of them singletons. The treatment is: oral pan-JAK inhibitor, 5-10 mg twice daily. The source material was CD4+ T cells sorted from blood, sampled at week 24, from a patient treated with tofacitinib. Source of these receptors: a human donor with alopecia areata.

CDR3 coding DNA: TGCAGCGTTGTGGGCCGCTACTATGGCTACACCTTC. Translating it yields CSVVGRYYGYTF. The rearrangement links TRBV29-1 to TRBJ1-2, with D uncertain. Trimming left V 4 bases short and J 3 bases short, with 9 bases between. CDR3 size: 12 residues. Germline V gene data show CDR1 as SQVTM and CDR2 as ANQGSEA.

The chain joins TRBV7-2 to TRBJ2-7, with TRBD1 matching 10 bases. The CDR3 totals 13 residues. CDR1 and CDR2 (germline): SGHTA, FQGNSA. V dropped 5 bases and J dropped 3; count of bases not matched to a gene: 1. CDR3: CASSRDRGYEQYF. The CDR3 DNA reads as TGTGCCAGCAGCCGGGACAGGGGCTACGAGCAGTACTTC.

The rearrangement joins TRBV29-1 to TRBJ2-3; 7 nucleotides agree with TRBD2. The CDR3 loop spans 12 amino acids. The V and J ends lost 6 bases and 6 bases, in that order; junction bases with no gene match: 6. The V gene's germline CDR1 is SQVTM and CDR2 ANQGSEA. Here the CDR3 DNA reads TGCAGCGTAACTTATAGCGGGGATACGCAGTATTTT. Translation: CSVTYSGDTQYF.

The J gene is TRBJ2-3, the V gene TRBV29-1; D is perhaps TRBD1 (5 bases). V was cut by 2 bases and J by 6 bases, with 9 bases left in between. The CDR3 has 12 amino acids. Germline loops: CDR1 SQVTM, CDR2 ANQGSEA. Here the CDR3 reads CSVEQGMDTQYF. CDR3 sequence (DNA): TGCAGCGTTGAACAGGGCATGGATACGCAGTATTTT.

The V gene is TRBV5-1, the J gene TRBJ1-1, with 7 bases matching TRBD1. Germline V gives CDR1 SGHRS, CDR2 YFSETQ. Germline trimming cut 4 bases from V and 1 base from J; bases unmatched to any gene: 4. The CDR3 has 14 amino acids. The CDR3 spells CASSRDSGNTEAFF. CDR3 DNA: TGCGCCAGCAGCCGGGACAGCGGGAACACTGAAGCTTTCTTT.

V is TRBV15 and J is TRBJ1-5; D gene ambiguous. Between the trimmed V and J ends, which lost 1 base and 11 bases, there was a span of 12 bases. The CDR3 covers 13 residues. The germline V gene has CDR1 LNHNV and CDR2 YYDKDF (reference sequence). CDR3 coding DNA: TGTGCCACCAGCAGAGCCTTAGTGGGGACCCAGCATTTT. Its protein product is CATSRALVGTQHF.

The V gene is TRBV19, the J gene TRBJ1-5, with unresolved D. V gave up 8 bases and J gave up 5 bases, with 7 bases separating them. Germline lookup yields CDR1 LNHDA and CDR2 SQIVND (reference sequence). The CDR3 is 11 amino acids. The DNA for the CDR3 is TGTGCCAGTGGGTTCGATCAGCCCCAGCATTTT. This translates into CASGFDQPQHF.

The sample holds a few counts of this clone. The chain recombines TRBV2 with TRBJ2-7, with 8 bases aligning to TRBD1. There are 10 residues in the CDR3. Trimming at V came to 8 bases and at J to 11 bases, leaving 5 bases not matched to a gene. Germline values: CDR1 SNHLY, CDR2 FYNNEI. The CDR3 sequence is CASRRGQKYF. Written as DNA, the CDR3 is TGTGCCAGCCGCAGGGGGCAGAAGTACTTC.

This clone has just one count. Other DNA sequences within the sample encode an identical CDR3. The chain uses TRBV15 and TRBJ2-5; no clear D gene. Germline loops: CDR1 LNHNV, CDR2 YYDKDF (reference sequence). The CDR3 totals 13 residues. V lost 0 bases and J lost 4, with 6 bases in between. CDR3 coding DNA: TGTGCCACCAGCAGAGATTCATCAGAGACCCAGTACTTC. It specifies CATSRDSSETQYF. Using reference TRBV15 and TRBJ2-5 for the parts outside the CDR3, the full variable domain is DAMVIQNPRYQVTQFGKPVTLSCSQTLNHNVMYWYQQKSSQAPKLLFHYYDKDFNNEADTPDNFQSRRPNTSFCFLDIRSPGLGDTAMYLCATSRDSSETQYFGPGTRLLVL.

This chain uses TRBV7-2 with TRBJ2-5; possibly TRBD2 for D (5 bases). This CDR3 contains 14 residues. The V and J ends lost 3 bases and 7 bases respectively, with 15 bases between them. Germline-derived CDR1 and CDR2 are SGHTA and FQGNSA. The DNA of the CDR3 is TGTGCCAGCAGCTTGGACCCGGGATCGCTGACCCAGTACTTC. This codes for CASSLDPGSLTQYF. The whole variable domain, remainder taken from reference TRBV7-2 and TRBJ2-5, is GAGVSQSPSNKVTEKGKDVELRCDPISGHTALYWYRQSLGQGLEFLIYFQGNSAPDKSGLPSDRFSAERTGGSVSTLTIQRTQQEDSAVYLCASSLDPGSLTQYFGPGTRLLVL.

A word on this clone: Within the sample, other DNA sequences also encode this same CDR3. CDR3 protein: CASSLQGLAGKETQYF. The CDR3 nucleotides are TGTGCCAGCAGCCTTCAGGGACTAGCGGGGAAAGAGACCCAGTACTTC. The chain combines TRBV7-2 with TRBJ2-5, with 13 bases fitting TRBD2. The J segment lost 3 bases and the V segment lost 5 bases, leaving 6 bases of the junction unmatched. The length of the CDR3 is 16 residues. In germline, CDR1 is SGHTA, CDR2 FQGNSA.

In its sample, this clone was seen a few times. J is TRBJ2-7 and V is TRBV10-3; D may correspond to TRBD1 or TRBD2 (5 bases each). Germline V CDR1 and CDR2: ENHRY, SYGVKD. The CDR3 extends over 12 amino acids. V gave up 8 bases and J gave up 4 bases, with 12 bases separating them. This CDR3 is CAISGTSYEQYF. As DNA, the CDR3 is TGTGCCATCTCTGGGACCTCTTACGAGCAGTACTTC.

This chain uses TRBV19 with TRBJ2-4, with D uncertain. The CDR3 runs to 13 residues. Deletions cut 6 bases from V and 9 bases from J, with 15 bases between. Germline assignment: CDR1 LNHDA and CDR2 SQIVND (reference sequence). The CDR3 spells CASSPSPGFIQYF. The CDR3 region has the DNA TGTGCCAGTAGCCCCAGCCCGGGTTTCATTCAGTACTTC.

Only a few counts were recorded for this clone. The junction shows a germline mismatch at one end, possibly a read error. V usage is TRBV10-3 and J usage is TRBJ1-5; maybe TRBD1 (6 bases). Germline V lookup: CDR1 ENHRY, CDR2 SYGVKD. This CDR3 region has 14 residues. The CDR3 DNA sequence: TGTGCCATCAGTGTTGGGACACAGCCTCAGGCCCAGCATTTT. Translating gives CAISVGTQPQAQHF.

This clone has more than one count but fewer than ten. The CDR3 reads CSVALLNEKLFF. The DNA of the CDR3 is TGCAGCGTTGCCCTCCTGAATGAAAAACTGTTTTTT. The chain joins TRBV29-1 to TRBJ1-4, with D hard to call. Looked up from germline, CDR1 is SQVTM and CDR2 is ANQGSEA. This CDR3 comprises 12 residues. V was trimmed by 4 bases and J by 5 bases, leaving 8 bases between them. Full variable domain (outside the CDR3, taken from reference TRBV29-1 and TRBJ1-4): SAVISQKPSRDICQRGTSLTIQCQVDSQVTMMFWYRQQPGQSLTLIATANQGSEATYESGFVIDKFPISRPNLTFSTLTVSNMSPEDSSIYLCSVALLNEKLFFGSGTQLSVL.

This clone appeared once. This chain joins TRBV29-1 and TRBJ2-2; TRBD1 matches 9 bases. Germline CDR1 SQVTM, CDR2 ANQGSEA. This CDR3 has 14 amino acids. V lost 5 bases and J lost 6; bases outside the gene matches: 7. The CDR3 nucleotides read TGCAGCGTTATGGGACAGGGACCCCCCGGGGAGCTGTTTTTT. Its translation is CSVMGQGPPGELFF.

The chain links TRBV7-2 to TRBJ2-5; TRBD1 agrees at 8 bases. Germline-derived CDR1 and CDR2 are SGHTA and FQGNSA. The CDR3 totals 15 residues. V gave up 0 bases and J gave up 0 bases; unmatched junction bases: 0. CDR3 bases: TGTGCCAGCAGCTTAGCGGGACAGGACCAAGAGACCCAGTACTTC. Translated: CASSLAGQDQETQYF.

This clone showed up just a few times. V and J are TRBV29-1 and TRBJ2-7, with D tentatively TRBD1 or TRBD2 (5 bases each). V was trimmed by 7 bases and J by 1 base, leaving 20 bases between them. Per germline, CDR1 SQVTM and CDR2 ANQGSEA. The length of the CDR3 is 15 residues. The CDR3, as DNA: TGCAGCGCTAGCTTTGGGGCTGATACATCCTACGAGCAGTACTTC. This codes for CSASFGADTSYEQYF.

The V gene is TRBV6-5, the J gene TRBJ2-1, with 8 bases identical to TRBD1. The V gene end was trimmed by 7 bases and the J gene end by 7 bases; junction bases not matched to a gene: 9. CDR3 size: 14 residues. CDR1 MNHEY and CDR2 SVGAGI come from the germline V gene. The CDR3 region is CASTSDRGANEQFF. CDR3 DNA sequence: TGTGCCAGCACGAGCGACAGGGGAGCGAATGAGCAGTTCTTC.

This chain links TRBV30 with TRBJ2-5; D uncertain. The CDR3 totals 10 residues. V gave up 3 bases and J gave up 2 bases, with 1 base separating them. Germline CDR1 GTSNPN, CDR2 SVGIG (reference sequence). DNA for the CDR3: TGTGCCTGGAGACAAGAGACCCAGTACTTC. Its translation: CAWRQETQYF.

The genes are TRBV2 and TRBJ1-6; tentatively, D is TRBD1 (6 bases). The CDR3 is 15 residues long. CDR1 SNHLY and CDR2 FYNNEI come from the germline V gene. V was clipped by 6 bases and J by 8 bases, with 17 bases between them. The CDR3 protein is CASSGTGREDSPLHF. The CDR3 coding sequence is TGTGCCAGCAGCGGAACAGGGCGGGAGGATTCACCCCTCCACTTT.

This clone was picked up a small number of times. The V gene is TRBV18, the J gene TRBJ1-1; D ambiguous. Germline-derived CDR1 and CDR2 are KGHSH and LQKENI. The CDR3 runs to 12 residues. V gave up 6 bases and J gave up 1 base, with 6 bases separating them. CDR3 DNA: TGTGCCAGCTCCGGGTGGAACACTGAAGCTTTCTTT. The encoded protein is CASSGWNTEAFF.

This chain connects TRBV6-5 to TRBJ2-3; the D is unclear. The CDR3 spans 14 residues. Germline values: CDR1 MNHEY, CDR2 SVGAGI. Trimming removed 4 bases from V and 2 bases from J, with 10 bases in between. Written as DNA, the CDR3 is TGTGCCAGCAGTTGGGGTCGGGCCACAGATACGCAGTATTTT. Its translation: CASSWGRATDTQYF.